The source of this T cell receptor (beta chain) is a study of Graves' ophthalmopathy and Graves' hyperthyroidism (dated by TCRdb to 2017 to 2018). Turning to the overall study: Peripheral blood samples were taken at the time of initial diagnosis, before any treatment was given. The study used TCR beta repertoire signatures to distinguish Graves' ophthalmopathy from Graves' hyperthyroidism and to predict progression to ophthalmopathy. In total, 135 blood samples were TCR-sequenced: 40 to 45 ophthalmopathy, some 80 hyperthyroidism and roughly 17 hyperthyroidism-to-ophthalmopathy patients. To explore V-J signatures that separate ophthalmopathy from hyperthyroidism, a discovery set of about a hundred patients was enrolled, consisting of more than 40 with ophthalmopathy and approximately 57 with stable hyperthyroidism. For independent validation, a separate cohort was made up of around 18 hyperthyroidism patients plus 17 patients who later progressed from hyperthyroidism to ophthalmopathy. In 6 or 7 hyperthyroidism patients, T-cell repertoires of thyroid tissue and blood were compared. Once sampling was done, hyperthyroidism patients were given methimazole at a starting dose of 30 mg daily, while ophthalmopathy patients were given high-dose intravenous methylprednisolone. Study-level results and caveats: Sample size was not predetermined statistically, and investigators were not blinded to group allocation. In cross-validation, the 13-signature model distinguished ophthalmopathy from stable hyperthyroidism with 87.88% sensitivity and approximately 81% specificity, while in the test set the corresponding values were about 80% and 75%. Most expanded thyroid clonotypes with a frequency above 0.001 also appeared in blood, which suggests that blood repertoires may reflect the immune response in the thyroid. In validation, the model predicted ophthalmopathy progression with 55% to 71% sensitivity and 72.22% specificity; roughly 11 predicted patients were CT-confirmed with GO in a median of 6.5 months.

For repertoire sequencing, TCR beta CDR3 regions were amplified from RNA transcripts. A first-round RT-PCR used HTBI primers with the Qiagen OneStep RT-PCR kit, followed by a second-round multiplex PCR, size selection and purification. The libraries underwent paired-end sequencing with 100 bp reads on an Illumina HiSeq2000. Under the source paper's analysis protocol: Reads were processed with SOAPnuke, discarding reads with adapters, uncalled bases, mean Phred below 15, or no exact constant-primer or identifier match. COPE v1.2.5 was used to merge high-quality paired reads. Each unique nucleotide sequence was treated as a clonotype, and MiTCR v1.1 was used to align the clonotypes to the IMGT TRB V, D and J references. Analysis was restricted to V-J combinations with a frequency above 0.0001, which covered roughly 99% of repertoires. A TCR clonal expansion and chaos score per V-J combination was defined as the ratio of F50 clonal expansion to chaos observed in the TCRdist matrix. Features were reduced by Welch's t-statistics and random forest to around 14 V-J combinations, which fed a naive Bayes classifier. The similarity between thyroid and blood repertoires was quantified using the Morisita-Horn index. In-frame beta chains were kept once TCRdb had trimmed the public reads at Q25 with fastp and called clones with MiXCR. Rows with one shared CDR3 protein collapse into an entry with the most common genes and DNA. The V and J calls and clone size come from TCRdb's table, not from the authors' own analysis. The sample yields 300,000 to 350,000 distinct CDR3 sequences; 17% were counted once. The top ten clonotypes cover more than 9% of the sample.

Reading from cysteine to phenylalanine, the CDR3 counts 15 amino acids. The sequence is cut down to CDR3 DNA, 45 bases in frame from base 1. V lost 4 bases and J lost 0 bases; the stretch between them is 8 bases long. The germline V gene supplies CDR1 SGHRS and CDR2 YFSETQ. In its sample, this clonotype was seen many times. It has no known antigen specificity. Within one base of it there is no much larger clone, and no base qualities were kept. Ophthalmopathy patients had moderately to severely active disease, Clinical Activity Score of at least 3, NOSPECS grade of at least 4, and disease duration under 3 months. Patients were excluded if they had other autoimmune diseases, uncontrolled infections, pregnancy or lactation. Clinical symptoms, serum thyroxine, TRAb, thyroid ultrasound and orbital computed tomography formed the basis of the diagnosis. PBMCs were isolated from about 9 ml of fresh peripheral blood by Ficoll-Paque density gradient centrifugation. Trizol reagent was used to extract the total RNA, and its quality was then checked on an Agilent 2100 Bioanalyzer.

This sequence originates from an adult man with Graves' ophthalmopathy. The sample was peripheral blood. The rearrangement joined TRBV5-1 to TRBJ2-6; no D gene can be assigned with confidence. The CDR3 region reads CASSGWDSGANVLTF. Here is the DNA: TGCGCCAGCAGCGGGTGGGACTCTGGGGCCAACGTCCTGACTTTC.